This T cell receptor beta chain was documented in a study of T cell repertoires in cytomegalovirus infection. As for the study in general: Based on public TCR beta signatures, there were indications of CMV infection and of a matching HLA type.

This clonotype was recorded a few times. Its specificity is unknown. TCRdb fed the reads into MiXCR, producing one record per CDR3 protein. The sample consists of 150,000 to 200,000 distinct CDR3 sequences, roughly 18% of them appearing once. The CDR3 is 15 amino acids. V lost 6 bases and J 1 base, leaving 12 bases between the germline ends. The germline V gene has CDR1 SGHTA and CDR2 FQGNSA. Study results and caveats: The cumulative frequency of public TCR beta families identified carriers of CMV plus the relevant HLA. HLA-C-restricted TCR beta clonotypes specific for CMV led the ex vivo response.

Material for sequencing was CD8+ T cells from PBMCs. This chain connects TRBV7-2 to TRBJ2-2, with D tentatively TRBD2 (5 bases). The sequence derives from a human donor in good health (CMV status not recorded). Some clones in this sample may be carry-over from other donors' samples. The CDR3 DNA reads TGTGCCAGCAGTTCCCGGACTGTGAACACCGGGGAGCTGTTTTTT. The encoded protein is CASSSRTVNTGELFF.